The 23 T cell receptor beta chains reported below all come from one sample, sequenced in a study of T-cell memory formation after mild COVID-19. MiXCR was run by TCRdb on the 5' RACE reads, yielding one entry per CDR3 protein. In the table there are approximately 150,000 distinct CDR3 sequences, roughly 14% of which are singletons. Sequencing was carried out using PBMCs or a T cell subset sorted from them (not recorded which). The receptor source for this set is an adult woman who had mild COVID-19 (a few samples of this study predate the infection). Cell type and time point are not known.

J is TRBJ2-6 and V is TRBV20-1, with unresolved D. Trimming stripped 0 bases from V and 2 bases from J, with 8 bases between. This CDR3 contains 15 residues. Germline V gene sequence: CDR1 DFQATT, CDR2 SNEGSKA (reference sequence). This chain's CDR3 is CSARDLLAGANVLTF. Written as DNA, the CDR3 is TGCAGTGCTAGAGATCTCCTAGCTGGGGCCAACGTCCTGACTTTC.

The genes are TRBV24-1 and TRBJ1-1; D is unclear. From germline, CDR1 is KGHDR and CDR2 SFDVKD. The CDR3 contains 11 residues. Trimming left V 5 bases short and J 8 bases short, with 8 bases between. As DNA, the CDR3 is TGTGCCACCAGTGGGGGTGCCGAAGCTTTCTTT. Translated: CATSGGAEAFF.

The J gene is TRBJ2-5, the V gene TRBV11-2, with 11 bases matching TRBD2. The V and J ends lost 6 bases and 2 bases, in that order; junction bases with no gene match: 5. The CDR3 has 15 amino acids. The germline V gene encodes CDR1 SGHAT and CDR2 FQNNGV. The CDR3 nucleotides are TGTGCCAGCAGTGTTTTAGCGGGGGGGCAAGAGACCCAGTACTTC. It codes for CASSVLAGGQETQYF.

This chain uses TRBV4-3 with TRBJ2-1; 8 nucleotides agree with TRBD2. Germline lookup yields CDR1 LGHNA and CDR2 YSLEER. The CDR3 has 16 residues. Losses at the gene ends were 8 bases for V and 2 bases for J; bases not matched to a gene: 11. CDR3 residues: CASSGGREGPYNEQFF. The CDR3 region has the DNA TGCGCCAGCTCGGGGGGCCGGGAGGGCCCCTACAATGAGCAGTTCTTC.

This clonotype was seen a handful of times. The J gene is TRBJ1-1, the V gene TRBV2; D remains ambiguous. V lost 2 bases and J 5 bases, leaving 9 bases between the germline ends. Germline V lookup: CDR1 SNHLY, CDR2 FYNNEI. The length of the CDR3 is 13 residues. The CDR3 region has the DNA TGTGCCAGCAGTGAAATGCAGTTAACTGAAGCTTTCTTT. Protein: CASSEMQLTEAFF.

This chain connects TRBV5-1 to TRBJ2-4; D ambiguous. The CDR3 contains 14 residues. Germline values: CDR1 SGHRS, CDR2 YFSETQ. The V end lost 0 bases, the J end lost 1 base, and 5 bases lay between the germline ends. As DNA, the CDR3 is TGCGCCAGCAGCTTGGCCGAGGCCAAAAACATTCAGTACTTC. Residues: CASSLAEAKNIQYF.

This clonotype was observed many times. The CDR3: CASRAGTVYNEQFF. The CDR3 DNA sequence: TGTGCCAGCAGGGCCGGGACAGTGTACAATGAGCAGTTCTTC. V is TRBV6-2 or TRBV6-3 and J is TRBJ2-1, with TRBD1 matching 7 bases. The CDR3 sequence is 14 residues long. Looked up from germline, CDR1 is MNHEY and CDR2 is SVGEGT. V was clipped by 6 bases and J by 4 bases; unmatched bases: 6.

This clonotype has more than one count but fewer than ten. This chain connects TRBV6-5 to TRBJ1-4; D ambiguous. Trimming removed 5 bases from V and 8 bases from J, with 18 bases in between. This CDR3 has 15 residues. Germline V lookup: CDR1 MNHEY, CDR2 SVGAGI. The CDR3, as DNA: TGTGCCAGCAGTAGAATGCCCCCCAAGGAGGAAAAACTGTTTTTT. It codes for CASSRMPPKEEKLFF.

This chain joins TRBV4-3 and TRBJ2-3; perhaps D is TRBD1 or TRBD2 (6 bases each). Between the trimmed V and J ends, which lost 0 bases and 0 bases, there was a span of 19 bases. Germline lookup yields CDR1 LGHNA and CDR2 YSLEER. The CDR3 has 19 amino acids. For the CDR3, the DNA is TGCGCCAGCAGCCAAGATTGGTCCTTGGGGGCGGGAAGCACAGATACGCAGTATTTT. Translating it yields CASSQDWSLGAGSTDTQYF.

The chain carries TRBV5-1 and TRBJ2-5; 8 positions match TRBD1. The ends lost 0 bases at V and 2 bases at J; junction bases unmatched: 9. The CDR3 covers 17 residues. From germline, CDR1 is SGHRS and CDR2 YFSETQ. The CDR3 region is CASSLVIMGTGQETQYF. In nucleotides, the CDR3 is TGCGCCAGCAGCTTGGTAATTATGGGGACAGGACAAGAGACCCAGTACTTC.

This chain connects TRBV19 to TRBJ2-5, with D tentatively TRBD1 or TRBD2 (5 bases each). Germline lookup yields CDR1 LNHDA and CDR2 SQIVND (reference sequence). V was trimmed by 3 bases and J by 3 bases, leaving 11 bases between them. The CDR3 is made up of 14 amino acids. CDR3 sequence reads: CASSIAGGEETQYF. As DNA, the CDR3 is TGTGCCAGTAGTATTGCTGGGGGAGAAGAGACCCAGTACTTC.

This clonotype was seen ten or more times. The chain combines TRBV7-3 with TRBJ2-1; 7 nucleotides match TRBD2. This CDR3 comprises 16 residues. Germline lookup yields CDR1 SGHTA and CDR2 FQGTGA. J was trimmed by 6 bases and V by 2 bases; bases with no gene match: 10. DNA of the CDR3: TGTGCCAGCAGCTTATGGGGTGTTGGGAGGGGCAATGAGCAGTTCTTC. This gives the protein CASSLWGVGRGNEQFF.

V usage is TRBV19 and J usage is TRBJ2-7; TRBD2 might be the D (6 bases). Germline lookup yields CDR1 LNHDA and CDR2 SQIVND (reference sequence). Trimming pared 3 bases from V and 3 bases from J, leaving 12 bases between. CDR3 length: 14 residues. The CDR3 coding sequence is TGTGCCAGTAGTATCGGTACTAGCAACTACGAGCAGTACTTC. Its translation is CASSIGTSNYEQYF.

The chain employs TRBV7-9 and TRBJ1-2; TRBD1 aligns across 9 bases. The germline V gene encodes CDR1 SEHNR and CDR2 FQNEAQ (reference sequence). This CDR3 region has 15 residues. The V and J ends lost 5 bases and 4 bases, in that order; junction bases with no gene match: 8. CDR3 coding DNA: TGTGCCAGCAGCCCCGGGACAGGGCTTGGCTATGGCTACACCTTC. This gives the protein CASSPGTGLGYGYTF.

The chain is built from TRBV9 and TRBJ1-6; no firm D call. The V gene lost 3 bases and the J gene lost 6 bases, with 7 bases spanning the gap. CDR1 is SGDLS and CDR2 is YYNGEE in the germline V gene. CDR3 length equals 13 residues. The DNA of the CDR3 is TGTGCCAGCAGCGCTAGTGCTAATTCACCCCTCCACTTT. Translation gives CASSASANSPLHF.

V usage is TRBV4-1 and J usage is TRBJ1-6, with D perhaps matching TRBD1 (5 bases). CDR1 MGHRA and CDR2 YSYEKL come from the germline V gene. The CDR3 has 15 residues. The V and J ends lost 2 bases and 8 bases respectively, with 13 bases between them. CDR3 amino acids: CASSQPRDGYSPLHF. CDR3 nucleotides: TGCGCCAGCAGCCAACCCCGGGACGGTTATTCACCCCTCCACTTT.

This clonotype has more than one count but fewer than ten. The chain carries TRBV6-6 and TRBJ2-1; D remains ambiguous. The length of the CDR3 is 14 residues. V was shortened by 0 bases and J by 6 bases, with 9 bases between the two germline ends. The germline CDR1 and CDR2 sequences are MNHNY and SVGAGI (reference sequence). The CDR3 loop reads CASSYSTSGNEQFF. DNA for the CDR3: TGTGCCAGCAGTTACTCAACGAGTGGCAATGAGCAGTTCTTC.

This chain joins TRBV18 and TRBJ1-1; 10 bases fit TRBD1. The CDR3 is made up of 14 amino acids. CDR1 KGHSH and CDR2 LQKENI come from the germline V gene. V trimming: 1 base; J trimming: 12 bases; junction bases outside the gene matches: 8. CDR3 amino acids: CASSPLTGGFGTFF. The CDR3 coding sequence is TGTGCCAGCTCACCACTGACAGGGGGCTTCGGGACTTTCTTT.

J is TRBJ2-1 and V is TRBV20-1; TRBD1 aligns across 10 bases. The CDR3 has 17 residues. Germline assignment: CDR1 DFQATT and CDR2 SNEGSKA (reference sequence). V lost 2 bases and J lost 7; bases outside the gene matches: 14. CDR3 nucleotide sequence: TGCAGTGCTAGAATCCCCCCCGACAGGGGGCAGAAGAATGAGCAGTTCTTC. Protein product: CSARIPPDRGQKNEQFF.

At least ten counts were recorded for this clonotype. This chain links TRBV5-1 with TRBJ2-3; TRBD2 aligns across 13 bases. CDR3 length: 20 residues. Germline V gives CDR1 SGHRS, CDR2 YFSETQ. V gave up 6 bases and J gave up 3 bases; unmatched junction bases: 19. In DNA form, the CDR3 reads TGCGCCAGCACGAGGGGCGTTCCGGGACTAGCGGGAAAGAGTACAGATACGCAGTATTTT. Translated: CASTRGVPGLAGKSTDTQYF.

This clonotype was counted a few times. This chain links TRBV18 with TRBJ2-5; weak D call: TRBD1 (5 bases). The CDR3 consists of 13 residues. From germline, CDR1 is KGHSH and CDR2 LQKENI. V was clipped by 4 bases and J by 1 base, with 7 bases between them. This CDR3 reads CASSQTGQETQYF. The DNA for the CDR3 is TGTGCCAGCTCACAAACAGGCCAAGAGACCCAGTACTTC.

This clonotype was observed at least ten times. A junction end diverges from the germline sequence, so it may reflect a read error. The gene calls are TRBV5-1 and TRBJ2-7; 7 bases agree with TRBD2. Per the germline V gene, CDR1 is SGHRS and CDR2 is YFSETQ. The CDR3 loop spans 14 amino acids. DNA of the CDR3: TGTGCCAGCAGCTTAGGCCAGGGAGGGTACGAGCAGTACTTC. As protein: CASSLGQGGYEQYF.

This clonotype showed up many times. The V and J genes are TRBV19 and TRBJ2-7; no clear D gene. Germline values: CDR1 LNHDA, CDR2 SQIVND (reference sequence). The CDR3 length is 14 residues. Trimming took 5 bases from V and 2 from J, leaving 13 bases between them. For the CDR3, the DNA is TGTGCCAGTAGTCCCCGCGGTTCGCCCTACGAGCAGTACTTC. Translation gives CASSPRGSPYEQYF.